This T cell receptor beta chain appears in the sequencing data of a study of pediatric ulcerative colitis. Sequencing was performed with immunoSEQ multiplex PCR; in TCRdb, only in-frame clones are kept and a portion is missing. The sample consists of more than 45,000 clones, more than 75% of them appearing once. This clonotype originated in a boy between 10 and 17 years old who was a control in a study of pediatric ulcerative colitis. Material for sequencing was blood.

The CDR3 DNA is TGTGTCAGAAGCTTACGGGGCAGGGCTATGATGGGCTACACCTTC. It yields the protein CVRSLRGRAMMGYTF. This sequence joins TRBV7-5 and TRBJ1-2. TRBV7-5 is a recognized pseudogene. The CDR3 totals 15 residues.